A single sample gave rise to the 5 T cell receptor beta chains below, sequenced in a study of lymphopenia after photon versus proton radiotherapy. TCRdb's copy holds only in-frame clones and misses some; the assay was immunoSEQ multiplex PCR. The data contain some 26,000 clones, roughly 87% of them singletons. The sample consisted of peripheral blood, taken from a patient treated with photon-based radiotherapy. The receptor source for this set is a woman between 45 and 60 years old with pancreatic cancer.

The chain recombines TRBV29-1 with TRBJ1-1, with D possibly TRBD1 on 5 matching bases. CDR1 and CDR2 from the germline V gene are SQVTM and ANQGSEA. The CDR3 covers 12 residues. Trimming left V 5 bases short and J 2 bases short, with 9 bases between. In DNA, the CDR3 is TGCAGCGTTAGGGGATTCAACACTGAAGCTTTCTTT. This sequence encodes CSVRGFNTEAFF.

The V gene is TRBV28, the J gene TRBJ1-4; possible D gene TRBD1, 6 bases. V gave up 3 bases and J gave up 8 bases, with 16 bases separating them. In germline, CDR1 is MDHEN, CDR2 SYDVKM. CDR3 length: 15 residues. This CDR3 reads CASSFSGGREEKLFF. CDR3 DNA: TGTGCCAGCAGTTTCAGCGGGGGGCGGGAGGAAAAACTGTTTTTT.

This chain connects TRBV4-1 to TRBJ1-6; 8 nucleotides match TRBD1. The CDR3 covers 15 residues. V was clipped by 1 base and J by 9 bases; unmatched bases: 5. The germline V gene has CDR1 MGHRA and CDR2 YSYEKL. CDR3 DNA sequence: TGCGCCAGCAGCCAAGTTGGCAGGGGGCTTTCACCCCTCCACTTT. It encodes CASSQVGRGLSPLHF.

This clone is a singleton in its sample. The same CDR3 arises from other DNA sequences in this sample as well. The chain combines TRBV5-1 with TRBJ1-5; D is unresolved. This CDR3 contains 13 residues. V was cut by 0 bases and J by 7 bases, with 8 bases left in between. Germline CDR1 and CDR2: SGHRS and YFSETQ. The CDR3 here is CASSLAWGQPQHF. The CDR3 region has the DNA TGCGCCAGCAGCTTGGCCTGGGGACAGCCCCAGCATTTT.

CDR3 sequence: CASSQAGPGNNSPLHF. CDR3 DNA sequence: TGCGCCAGCAGCCAAGCCGGGCCAGGGAATAATTCACCCCTCCACTTT. This sequence joins TRBV4-1 and TRBJ1-6; tentatively, D is TRBD1 (5 bases). Germline values: CDR1 MGHRA, CDR2 YSYEKL. Trimming took 1 base from V and 5 from J, leaving 12 bases between them. The CDR3 consists of 16 residues.